The TCR beta chain described here comes from a study of T cell responses to AZD1222 COVID-19 vaccine. Findings and caveats of the study: Among the donors, most were white British and more were female, and clonal diversity was possibly underestimated. Two AZD1222 doses significantly raised spike-specific TCR breadth and depth over controls. Reportedly, close to half of spike-specific TCRs are directed against unmutated variant regions. After the peak T cell response, and only then, were repertoires sampled.

Trimming took 4 bases from V and 2 from J, leaving 16 bases between them. Per the germline V gene, CDR1 is GTSNPN and CDR2 is SVGIG (reference sequence). This CDR3 is 15 amino acids long. Libraries were prepared by immunoSEQ multiplex PCR; TCRdb keeps only in-frame clonotypes and omits some of them. The table shows roughly 150,000 clones, with about 87% occurring only once. A remark on this clone: The antigen is undetermined.

This clonotype was sampled from an adult in good health. J is TRBJ2-3 and V is TRBV30, with D possibly matching TRBD2 (6 bases). The sample consisted of peripheral blood, taken on day 0 of MenACWY control vaccination. The CDR3 is CAWKHTGLYTDTQYF. The CDR3 coding sequence is TGTGCCTGGAAGCATACGGGACTCTACACAGATACGCAGTATTTT. Variable domain in full (rest from reference TRBV30 and TRBJ2-3): SQTIHQWPATLVQPVGSPLSLECTVEGTSNPNLYWYRQAAGRGLQLLFYSVGIGQISSEVPQNLSASRPQDRQFILSSKKLLLSDSGFYLCAWKHTGLYTDTQYFGPGTRLTVL.